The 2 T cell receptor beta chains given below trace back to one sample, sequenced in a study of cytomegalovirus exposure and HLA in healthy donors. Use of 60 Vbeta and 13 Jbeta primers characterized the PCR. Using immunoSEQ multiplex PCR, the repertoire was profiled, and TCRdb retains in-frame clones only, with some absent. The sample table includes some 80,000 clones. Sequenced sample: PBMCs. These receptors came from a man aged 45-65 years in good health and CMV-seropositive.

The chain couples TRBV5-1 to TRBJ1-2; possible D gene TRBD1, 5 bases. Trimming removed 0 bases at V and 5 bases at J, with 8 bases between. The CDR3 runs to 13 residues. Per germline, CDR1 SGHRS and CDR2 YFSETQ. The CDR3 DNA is TGCGCCAGCAGCTTGGGGGCAGGGTATGGCTACACCTTC. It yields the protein CASSLGAGYGYTF.

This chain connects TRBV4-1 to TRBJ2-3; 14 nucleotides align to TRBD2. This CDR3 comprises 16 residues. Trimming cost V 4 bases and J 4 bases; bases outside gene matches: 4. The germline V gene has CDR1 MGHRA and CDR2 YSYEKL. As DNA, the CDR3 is TGCGCCAGCAGCCCGGGACTAGCGGGAGACCCAGATACGCAGTATTTT. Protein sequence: CASSPGLAGDPDTQYF.